The entry below gives a single T cell receptor (beta chain) sequence along with its context. These data come from a study of blood T cell repertoires in COVID-19. Whole-study context: Sample material is recorded as cDNA or gDNA derived from T cells, B-cell-depleted T cells, or PBMCs.

Losses at the gene ends were 6 bases for V and 4 bases for J; bases not matched to a gene: 9. Germline V gene sequence: CDR1 SQVTM, CDR2 ANQGSEA. The CDR3 totals 14 residues. In the source study's methods: Amplification of reference gene primers was used by the study to estimate nucleated cell counts. Generated by immunoSEQ multiplex PCR, the TCRdb table keeps only in-frame clones and is missing some. V and J calls plus clone size are reproduced from that table; the DNA served to infer D and trimming. Counted here are 300,000 or so clones, 85% to 90% occurring once; the ten biggest clones make up roughly 2.9%.

This receptor was identified in a woman aged 45 to 65 who had been exposed to COVID-19. The chain carries TRBV29-1 and TRBJ1-5; the match to TRBD1 covers 7 bases. The source material was PBMCs or T cells enriched from blood (not recorded which). The CDR3 region has the DNA TGCAGCGTCTCCGTTGGGACAGCGAATCAGCCCCAGCATTTT. It codes for CSVSVGTANQPQHF.